This TCR beta chain is drawn from a study of tumor and adjacent non-tumor tissue in lung cancer. Study as a whole: The patients, approximately 9 men and five or six women, were roughly 30 to 80 with stage I to III disease.

The germline CDR1 and CDR2 sequences are SQVTM and ANQGSEA. CDR3 length: 15 amino acids. Findings and caveats of the study: Tumor tissue had significantly higher TCR diversity than normal lung. Normal lung showed higher cumulative top 100 clone frequency than tumor. Tumor TCR diversity, when higher, was linked to shorter survival.

Points on this clonotype: Its antigen is as yet unknown. A junction boundary mismatches the germline segment, possibly from a read error.

No cell sorting was done before RNA was extracted from the tissue. This non-tumor lung sample came from over 3 cm beyond the tumor edge. Three rounds of nested PCR, following a modified ARM-PCR protocol, produced the TCRbeta library. MiXCR, run by TCRdb on the multiplex PCR reads, gives a single entry per CDR3 protein. The table has 45,000 to 65,000 distinct CDR3 sequences, 70% to 80% seen once. The receptor comes from an older woman with non-small cell lung cancer. The sample consisted of distant non-tumor lung tissue. V is TRBV29-1 and J is TRBJ2-7; no firm D call. For the CDR3, the DNA is TGCAACGTTGAAAATCGGGCAGGCGGTTACCACGAGCAGTATTTC. Translated: CNVENRAGGYHEQYF.